Detailed here is one T cell receptor (beta chain). Antigen specificity is unknown. This specimen comes from a study of persistence of HIV-infected CD4 T cells. Overall study: Median time on suppressive ART was around eight years.

The stimulus was lysate of CMV-infected fibroblasts, approximately 9.7 ug/mL. CD40L/CD69 double-negative CD45RO-high memory CD4+ T cells were collected. CD4+ T cell counts exceeded 400 cells/uL; CMV serology was positive. This was the immunoSEQ version 4 assay in survey mode. Method: immunoSEQ multiplex PCR; TCRdb's copy keeps in-frame clones and lacks some. The repertoire consists of roughly 30,000 clones, with 82% occurring once and the leading ten covering 4% to 5%. The sequencing here drew on CD4+ T cells sorted from PBMCs after approximately 19-hour stimulation, taken from a patient who received antiretroviral therapy. The clonotype comes from an adult man with HIV who was CMV-seropositive.

CDR3 residues: CASSYPGGRTDGELFF. The CDR3 DNA is TGTGCCAGCAGTTACCCAGGTGGACGAACAGACGGGGAGCTGTTTTTT. V and J are TRBV6-5 and TRBJ2-2; no clear D. There are 16 residues in the CDR3. The V and J ends lost 2 bases and 7 bases respectively, with 17 bases between them. CDR1 and CDR2 from the germline V gene are MNHEY and SVGAGI.